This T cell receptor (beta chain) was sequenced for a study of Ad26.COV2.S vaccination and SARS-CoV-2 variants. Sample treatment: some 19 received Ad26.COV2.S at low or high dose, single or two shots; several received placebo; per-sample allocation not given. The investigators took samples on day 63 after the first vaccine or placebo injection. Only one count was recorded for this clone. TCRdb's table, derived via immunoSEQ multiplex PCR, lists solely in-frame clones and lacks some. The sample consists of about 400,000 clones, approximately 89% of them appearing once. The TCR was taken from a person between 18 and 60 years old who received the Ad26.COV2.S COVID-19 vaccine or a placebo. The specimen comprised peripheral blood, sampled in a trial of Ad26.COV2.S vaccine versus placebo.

The chain's CDR3 is CASSPSSGNTIYF. The CDR3 nucleotides are TGTGCCAGCAGTCCGAGCTCTGGAAACACCATATATTTT. The chain couples TRBV6-6 to TRBJ1-3; D is undetermined. This CDR3 region has 13 residues. V lost 5 bases and J 0 bases, leaving 5 bases between the germline ends. CDR1 is MNHNY, CDR2 SVGAGI, per germline (reference sequence).